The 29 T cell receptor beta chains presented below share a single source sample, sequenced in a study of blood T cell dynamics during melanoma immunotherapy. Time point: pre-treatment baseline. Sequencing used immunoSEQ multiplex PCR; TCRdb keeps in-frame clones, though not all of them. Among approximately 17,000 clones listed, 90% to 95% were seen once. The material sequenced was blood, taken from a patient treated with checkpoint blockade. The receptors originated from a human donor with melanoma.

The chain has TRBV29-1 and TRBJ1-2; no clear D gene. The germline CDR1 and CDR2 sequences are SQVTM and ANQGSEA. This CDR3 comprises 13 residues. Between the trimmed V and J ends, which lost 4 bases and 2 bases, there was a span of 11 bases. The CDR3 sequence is CSVVGEKNYGYTF. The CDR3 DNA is TGCAGCGTTGTCGGGGAGAAGAACTATGGCTACACCTTC.

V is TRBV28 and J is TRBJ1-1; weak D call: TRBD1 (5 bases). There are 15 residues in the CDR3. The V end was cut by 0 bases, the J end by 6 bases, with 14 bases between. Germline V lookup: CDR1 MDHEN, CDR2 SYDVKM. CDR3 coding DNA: TGTGCCAGCAGTTTATGGGACATCGGAACGGCTGAAGCTTTCTTT. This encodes CASSLWDIGTAEAFF.

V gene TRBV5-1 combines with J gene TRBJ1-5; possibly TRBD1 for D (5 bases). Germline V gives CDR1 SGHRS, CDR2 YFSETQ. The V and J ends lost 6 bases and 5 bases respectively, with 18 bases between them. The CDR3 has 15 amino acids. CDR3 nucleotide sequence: TGCGCCAGCACTCCGGGGTTCGGGACTGATCAGCCCCAGCATTTT. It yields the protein CASTPGFGTDQPQHF.

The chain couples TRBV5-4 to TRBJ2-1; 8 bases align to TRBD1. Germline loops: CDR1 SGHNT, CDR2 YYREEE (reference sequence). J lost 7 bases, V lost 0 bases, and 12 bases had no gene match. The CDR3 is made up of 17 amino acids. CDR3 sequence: CASSLGPGDRSRNEQFF. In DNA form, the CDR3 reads TGTGCCAGCAGCTTGGGACCCGGGGACAGGTCGAGGAATGAGCAGTTCTTC.

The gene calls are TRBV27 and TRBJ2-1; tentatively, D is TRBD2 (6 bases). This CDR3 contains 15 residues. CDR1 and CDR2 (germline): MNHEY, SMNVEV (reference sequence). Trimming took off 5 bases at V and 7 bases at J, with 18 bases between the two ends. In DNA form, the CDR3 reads TGTGCCAGCAGTACTGATCTTGGGACTTGGAATGAGCAGTTCTTC. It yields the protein CASSTDLGTWNEQFF.

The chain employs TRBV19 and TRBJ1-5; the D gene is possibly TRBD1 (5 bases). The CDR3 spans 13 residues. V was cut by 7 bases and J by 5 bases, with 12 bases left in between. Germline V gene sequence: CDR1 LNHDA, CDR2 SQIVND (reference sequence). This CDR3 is CASNPREDQPQHF. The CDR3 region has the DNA TGTGCCAGTAACCCCAGGGAGGATCAGCCCCAGCATTTT.

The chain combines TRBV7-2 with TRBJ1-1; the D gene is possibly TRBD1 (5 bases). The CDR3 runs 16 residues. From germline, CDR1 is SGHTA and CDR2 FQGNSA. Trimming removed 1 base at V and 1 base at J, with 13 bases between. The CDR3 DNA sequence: TGTGCCAGCAGCTTAGTCTACGGGGGGTCGAACACTGAAGCTTTCTTT. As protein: CASSLVYGGSNTEAFF.

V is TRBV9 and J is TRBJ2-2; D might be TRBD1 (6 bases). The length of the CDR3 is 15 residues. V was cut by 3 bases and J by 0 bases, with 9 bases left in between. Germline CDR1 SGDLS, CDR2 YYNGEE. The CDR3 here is CASSGDTTNTGELFF. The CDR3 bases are TGTGCCAGCAGCGGGGACACCACGAACACCGGGGAGCTGTTTTTT.

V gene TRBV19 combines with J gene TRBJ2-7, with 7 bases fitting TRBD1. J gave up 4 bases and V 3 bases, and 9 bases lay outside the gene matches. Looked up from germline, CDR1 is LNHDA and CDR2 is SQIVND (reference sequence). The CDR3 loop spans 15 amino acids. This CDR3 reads CASSMYPGQRYEQYF. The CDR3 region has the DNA TGTGCCAGTAGTATGTATCCGGGACAGCGGTACGAGCAGTACTTC.

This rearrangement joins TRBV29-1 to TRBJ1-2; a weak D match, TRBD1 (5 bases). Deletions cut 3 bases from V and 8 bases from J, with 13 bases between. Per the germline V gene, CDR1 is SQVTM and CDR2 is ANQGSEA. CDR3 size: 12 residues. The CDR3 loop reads CSVDGQGKGYTF. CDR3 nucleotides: TGCAGCGTTGACGGGCAGGGTAAAGGCTACACCTTC.

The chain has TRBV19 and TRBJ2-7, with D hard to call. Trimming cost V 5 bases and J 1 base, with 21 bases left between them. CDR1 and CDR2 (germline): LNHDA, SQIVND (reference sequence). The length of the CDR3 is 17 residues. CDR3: CASSARLSPGQSYEQYF. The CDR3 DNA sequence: TGTGCCAGTAGTGCCCGACTGTCCCCTGGCCAATCCTACGAGCAGTACTTC.

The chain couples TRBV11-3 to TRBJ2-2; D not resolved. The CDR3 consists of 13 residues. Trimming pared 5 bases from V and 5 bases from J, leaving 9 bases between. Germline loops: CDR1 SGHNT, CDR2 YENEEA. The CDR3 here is CASSPERTGELFF. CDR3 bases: TGTGCCAGCAGCCCGGAGAGGACCGGGGAGCTGTTTTTT. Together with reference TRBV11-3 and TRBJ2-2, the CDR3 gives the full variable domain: EAGVVQSPRYKIIEKKQPVAFWCNPISGHNTLYWYLQNLGQGPELLIRYENEEAVDDSQLPKDRFSAERLKGVDSTLKIQPAELGDSAVYLCASSPERTGELFFGEGSRLTVL.

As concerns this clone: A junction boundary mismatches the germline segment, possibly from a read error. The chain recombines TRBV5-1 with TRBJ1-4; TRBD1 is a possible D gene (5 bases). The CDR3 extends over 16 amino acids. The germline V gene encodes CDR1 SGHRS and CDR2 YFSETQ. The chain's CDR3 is CASRLGPQATNEKLFF. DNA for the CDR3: TGCGCCAGCAGATTGGGACCCCAGGCAACTAATGAAAAACTGTTTTTT. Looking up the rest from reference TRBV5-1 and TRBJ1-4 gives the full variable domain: KAGVTQTPRYLIKTRGQQVTLSCSPISGHRSVSWYQQTPGQGLQFLFEYFSETQRNKGNFPGRFSGRQFSNSRSEMNVSTLELGDSALYLCASRLGPQATNEKLFFGSGTQLSVL.

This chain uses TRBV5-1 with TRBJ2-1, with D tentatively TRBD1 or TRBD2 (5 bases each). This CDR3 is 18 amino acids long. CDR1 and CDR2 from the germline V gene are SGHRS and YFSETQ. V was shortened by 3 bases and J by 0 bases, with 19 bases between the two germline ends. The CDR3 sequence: CASSWGPGGPASYNEQFF. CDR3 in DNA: TGCGCCAGCAGCTGGGGTCCTGGGGGTCCAGCCTCCTACAATGAGCAGTTCTTC.

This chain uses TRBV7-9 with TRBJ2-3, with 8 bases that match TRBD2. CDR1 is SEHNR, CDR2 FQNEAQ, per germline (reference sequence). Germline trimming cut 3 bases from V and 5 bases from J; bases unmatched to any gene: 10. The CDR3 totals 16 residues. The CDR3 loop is CASSLIGGRWRDTQYF. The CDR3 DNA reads TGTGCCAGCAGCTTGATAGGCGGGAGGTGGAGAGATACGCAGTATTTT.

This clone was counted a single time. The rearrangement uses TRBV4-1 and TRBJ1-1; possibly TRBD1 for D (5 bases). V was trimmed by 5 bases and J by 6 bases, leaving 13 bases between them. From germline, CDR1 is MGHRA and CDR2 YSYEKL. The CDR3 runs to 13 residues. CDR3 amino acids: CASSSQGIPEAFF. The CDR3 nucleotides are TGCGCCAGCAGCTCCCAGGGAATCCCTGAAGCTTTCTTT.

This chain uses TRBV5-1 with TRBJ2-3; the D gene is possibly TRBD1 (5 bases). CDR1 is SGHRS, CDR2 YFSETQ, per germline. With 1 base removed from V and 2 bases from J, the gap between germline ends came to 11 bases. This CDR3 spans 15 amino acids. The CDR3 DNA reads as TGCGCCAGCAGCTTGCCCTGGGGCCCCACAGATACGCAGTATTTT. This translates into CASSLPWGPTDTQYF.

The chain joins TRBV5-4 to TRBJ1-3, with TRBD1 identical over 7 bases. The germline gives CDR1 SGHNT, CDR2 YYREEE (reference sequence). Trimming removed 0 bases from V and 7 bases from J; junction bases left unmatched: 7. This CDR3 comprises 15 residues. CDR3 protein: CASSLGGNRGNTIYF. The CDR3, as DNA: TGTGCCAGCAGCTTGGGGGGGAACAGGGGTAACACCATATATTTT.

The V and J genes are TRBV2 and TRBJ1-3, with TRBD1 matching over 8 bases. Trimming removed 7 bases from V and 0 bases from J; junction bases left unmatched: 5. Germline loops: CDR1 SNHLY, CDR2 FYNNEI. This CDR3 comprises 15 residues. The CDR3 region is CASKSGTGSGNTIYF. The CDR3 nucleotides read TGTGCCAGCAAAAGCGGGACAGGCTCTGGAAACACCATATATTTT.

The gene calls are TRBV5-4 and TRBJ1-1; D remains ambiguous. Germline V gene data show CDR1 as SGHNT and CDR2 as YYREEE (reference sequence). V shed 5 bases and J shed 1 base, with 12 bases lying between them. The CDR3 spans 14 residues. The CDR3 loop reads CASSSGPQNTEAFF. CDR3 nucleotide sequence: TGTGCCAGCAGTTCCGGGCCGCAGAACACTGAAGCTTTCTTT.

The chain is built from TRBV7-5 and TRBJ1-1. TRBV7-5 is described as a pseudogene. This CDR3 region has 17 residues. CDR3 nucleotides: TGTGTCAGAAGCTTCACTCCAGGGAGAGATAGGAACACTGAAGCTTTCTTT. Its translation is CVRSFTPGRDRNTEAFF.

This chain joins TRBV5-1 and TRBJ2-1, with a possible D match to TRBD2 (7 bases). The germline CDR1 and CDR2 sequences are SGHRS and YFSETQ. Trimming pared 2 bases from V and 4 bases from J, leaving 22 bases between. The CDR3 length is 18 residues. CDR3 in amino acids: CASSFGPPWGGGYNEQFF. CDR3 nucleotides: TGCGCCAGCAGCTTTGGGCCCCCGTGGGGGGGCGGTTACAATGAGCAGTTCTTC.

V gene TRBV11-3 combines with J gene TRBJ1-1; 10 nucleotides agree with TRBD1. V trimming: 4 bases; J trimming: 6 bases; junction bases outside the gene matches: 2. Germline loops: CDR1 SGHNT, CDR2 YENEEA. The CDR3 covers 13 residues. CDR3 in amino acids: CASSSGQGAEAFF. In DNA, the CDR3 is TGTGCCAGCAGCTCCGGACAGGGGGCTGAAGCTTTCTTT.

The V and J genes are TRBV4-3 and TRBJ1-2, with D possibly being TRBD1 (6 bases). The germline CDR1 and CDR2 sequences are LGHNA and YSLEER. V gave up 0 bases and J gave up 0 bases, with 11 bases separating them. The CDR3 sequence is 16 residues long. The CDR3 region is CASSQESAGANYGYTF. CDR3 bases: TGCGCCAGCAGCCAAGAAAGTGCAGGGGCTAACTATGGCTACACCTTC.

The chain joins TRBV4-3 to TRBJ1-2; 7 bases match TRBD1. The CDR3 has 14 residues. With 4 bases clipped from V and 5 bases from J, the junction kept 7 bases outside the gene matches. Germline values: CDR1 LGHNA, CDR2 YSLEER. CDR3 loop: CASSRLGTEYGYTF. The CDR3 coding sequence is TGCGCCAGCAGCCGCCTCGGGACAGAGTATGGCTACACCTTC.

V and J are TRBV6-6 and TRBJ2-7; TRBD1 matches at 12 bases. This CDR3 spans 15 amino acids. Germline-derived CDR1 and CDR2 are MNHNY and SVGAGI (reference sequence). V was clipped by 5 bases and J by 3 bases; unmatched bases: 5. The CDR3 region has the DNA TGTGCCAGCAGTATCGGGACAGGGGGCGTCTACGAGCAGTACTTC. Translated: CASSIGTGGVYEQYF.

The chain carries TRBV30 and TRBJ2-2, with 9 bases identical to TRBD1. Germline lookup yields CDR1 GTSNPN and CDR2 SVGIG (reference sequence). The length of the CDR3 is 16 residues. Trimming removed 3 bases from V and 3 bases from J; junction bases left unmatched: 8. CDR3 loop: CAWSAKQGAYTGELFF. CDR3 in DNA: TGTGCCTGGAGCGCTAAACAGGGGGCGTACACCGGGGAGCTGTTTTTT.

Written as DNA, the CDR3 is TGCGCCAGCGGGCCCGGGCTAGCGGAAAACAATGAGCAGTTCTTC. This sequence encodes CASGPGLAENNEQFF. V usage is TRBV5-1 and J usage is TRBJ2-1; 7 nucleotides line up with TRBD2. CDR1 SGHRS and CDR2 YFSETQ come from the germline V gene. J gave up 5 bases and V 7 bases, and 12 bases lay outside the gene matches. The CDR3 totals 15 residues. Variable domain in full (rest from reference TRBV5-1 and TRBJ2-1): KAGVTQTPRYLIKTRGQQVTLSCSPISGHRSVSWYQQTPGQGLQFLFEYFSETQRNKGNFPGRFSGRQFSNSRSEMNVSTLELGDSALYLCASGPGLAENNEQFFGPGTRLTVL.

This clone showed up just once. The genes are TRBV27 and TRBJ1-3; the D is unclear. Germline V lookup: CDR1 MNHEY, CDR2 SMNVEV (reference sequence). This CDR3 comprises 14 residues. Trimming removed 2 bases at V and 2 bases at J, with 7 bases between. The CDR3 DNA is TGTGCCAGCAGTTTACGGGGTGCTGGAAACACCATATATTTT. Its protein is CASSLRGAGNTIYF.